The T cell receptor beta chain under discussion was sequenced for a study of T cell responses to AZD1222 COVID-19 vaccine. The study's findings and limits: Possibly, clonal diversity was underestimated; donors were largely white British and included more females. Vaccine-related CD4 TCRs covered spike, predominating at 160-218 and 743-854.

In regard to this clone: Its antigen is unidentified.

The CDR3 has 12 amino acids. V was pared by 3 bases and J by 4 bases, with 7 bases between. Produced via immunoSEQ multiplex PCR; TCRdb's table is partial and in-frame only. The sample lists around 75,000 clones; about 91% were seen once. The chain employs TRBV12-3 or TRBV12-4 and TRBJ2-7, with no clear D. The receptor comes from an adult who received the MenACWY meningococcal vaccine as a control. The sequenced sample was peripheral blood, obtained 28 days after the second dose of the MenACWY control vaccine. CDR3 sequence: CASSLTSYEQYF. The CDR3 nucleotides are TGTGCCAGCAGTTTGACATCTTACGAGCAGTACTTC.